This TCR beta chain was retrieved from a study of blood T cell repertoires in COVID-19. Measured with immunoSEQ multiplex PCR; TCRdb has only the in-frame clones, and not every one. The repertoire has some 150,000 clones, about 90% of them found once; the top ten carry 1% to 1.5%. Germline V gene data show CDR1 as LGHDT and CDR2 as YNNKEL (reference sequence). V lost 4 bases to trimming and J lost 8 bases; unmatched junction nucleotides: 6. There are 15 residues in the CDR3. Sequencing input: PBMCs or T cells enriched from blood (not recorded which). The chain is built from TRBV3-1 (or the pseudogene TRBV3-2) and TRBJ1-4; 11 positions agree with TRBD1. The receptor's source is a human donor with acute COVID-19. The donor label of this sample is uncertain. The CDR3 sequence is CASSPSGTGGEKLFF. CDR3 coding DNA: TGTGCCAGCAGCCCCTCCGGGACAGGGGGGGAAAAACTGTTTTTT.